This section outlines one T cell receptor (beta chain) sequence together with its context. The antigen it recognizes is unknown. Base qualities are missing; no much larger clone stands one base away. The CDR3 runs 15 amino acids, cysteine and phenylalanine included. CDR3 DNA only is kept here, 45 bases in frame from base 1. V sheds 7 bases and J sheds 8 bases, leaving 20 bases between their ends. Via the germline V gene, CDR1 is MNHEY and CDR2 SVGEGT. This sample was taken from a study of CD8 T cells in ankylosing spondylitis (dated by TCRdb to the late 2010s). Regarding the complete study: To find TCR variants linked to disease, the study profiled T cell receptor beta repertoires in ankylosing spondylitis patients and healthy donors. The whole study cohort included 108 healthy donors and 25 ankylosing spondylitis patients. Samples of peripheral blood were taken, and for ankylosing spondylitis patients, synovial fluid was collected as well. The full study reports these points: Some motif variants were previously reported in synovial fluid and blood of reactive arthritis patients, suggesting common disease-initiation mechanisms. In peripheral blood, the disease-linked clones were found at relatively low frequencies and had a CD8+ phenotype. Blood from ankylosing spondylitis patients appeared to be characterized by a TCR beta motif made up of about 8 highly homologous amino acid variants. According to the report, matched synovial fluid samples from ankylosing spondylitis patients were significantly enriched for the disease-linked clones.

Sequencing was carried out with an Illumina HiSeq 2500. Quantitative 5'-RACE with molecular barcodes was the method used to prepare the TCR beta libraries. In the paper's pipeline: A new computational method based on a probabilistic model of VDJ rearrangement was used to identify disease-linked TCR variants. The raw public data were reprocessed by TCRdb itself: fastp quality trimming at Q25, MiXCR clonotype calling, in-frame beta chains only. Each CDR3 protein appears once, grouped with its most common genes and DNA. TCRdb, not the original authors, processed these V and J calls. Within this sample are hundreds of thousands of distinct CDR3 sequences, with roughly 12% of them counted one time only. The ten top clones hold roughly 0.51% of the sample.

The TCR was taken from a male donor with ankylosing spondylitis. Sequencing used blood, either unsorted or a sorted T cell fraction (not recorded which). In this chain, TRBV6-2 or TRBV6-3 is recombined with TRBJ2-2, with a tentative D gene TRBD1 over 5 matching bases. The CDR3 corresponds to CASNLRQGKGGELFF. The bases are TGTGCCAGCAATCTCCGTCAGGGAAAAGGAGGGGAGCTGTTTTTT.